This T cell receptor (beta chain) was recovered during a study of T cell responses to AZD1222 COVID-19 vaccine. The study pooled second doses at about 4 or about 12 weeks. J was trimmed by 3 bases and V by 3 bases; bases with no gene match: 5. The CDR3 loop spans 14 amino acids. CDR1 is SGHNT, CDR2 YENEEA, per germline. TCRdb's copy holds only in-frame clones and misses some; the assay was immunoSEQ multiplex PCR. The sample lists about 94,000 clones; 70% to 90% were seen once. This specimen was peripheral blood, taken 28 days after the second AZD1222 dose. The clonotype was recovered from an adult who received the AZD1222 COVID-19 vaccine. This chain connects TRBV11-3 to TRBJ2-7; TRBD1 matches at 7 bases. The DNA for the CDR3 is TGTGCCAGCAGCTTCACCGCAGGGGGCTACGAGCAGTACTTC. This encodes CASSFTAGGYEQYF. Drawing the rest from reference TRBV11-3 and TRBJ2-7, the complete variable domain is EAGVVQSPRYKIIEKKQPVAFWCNPISGHNTLYWYLQNLGQGPELLIRYENEEAVDDSQLPKDRFSAERLKGVDSTLKIQPAELGDSAVYLCASSFTAGGYEQYFGPGTRLTVT.